This is a list of T cell receptor beta chains from one sample in a study of blood T cell repertoires in COVID-19. The method was immunoSEQ multiplex PCR; TCRdb's version includes in-frame clones alone and lacks a portion of them. Of about 140,000 clones listed, roughly four fifths are singletons. The specimen was peripheral blood. All receptors come from a human donor in a cohort sampled during active COVID-19. The CDR3 runs from the conserved cysteine through the conserved F or W. A D gene is named only where the DNA matches it firmly. Clone sizes are given selectively: once, few, many, or a class where the clone is expanded.

TRBV27	-	-	TRBJ1-6	CASSASSSYNSPLHF	TGTGCCAGCAGCGCAAGTAGCTCCTATAATTCACCCCTCCACTTT
TRBV7-2	few	-	TRBJ1-2	CASSLGAPPNYGYTF	TGTGCCAGCAGCTTAGGGGCTCCCCCTAACTATGGCTACACCTTC
TRBV7-2	-	-	TRBJ2-1	CASSFVGVIGNEQFF	TGTGCCAGCAGCTTTGTGGGAGTAATAGGGAATGAGCAGTTCTTC
TRBV2	-	TRBD1	TRBJ1-2	CASNQGAPDGYTF	TGTGCCAGCAACCAGGGGGCGCCGGATGGCTACACCTTC
TRBV4-1	few	-	TRBJ2-5	CASSQDPTGLGGETQYF	TGCGCCAGCAGCCAAGATCCAACCGGACTAGGGGGAGAGACCCAGTACTTC
TRBV7-2	-	TRBD1	TRBJ2-5	CASSLEGQGSLETQYF	TGTGCCAGCAGCTTAGAGGGACAGGGTAGTCTGGAGACCCAGTACTTC
TRBV6-1	-	TRBD2	TRBJ2-3	CASSEGGRASTDTQYF	TGTGCCAGCAGTGAAGGCGGGAGGGCCAGCACAGATACGCAGTATTTT
TRBV18	-	-	TRBJ2-5	CASSSMDGEVLGETQYF	TGTGCCAGCTCATCAATGGACGGGGAGGTCCTCGGGGAGACCCAGTACTTC
TRBV6-4	-	TRBD2	TRBJ2-1	CASREYLAASEQFF	TGTGCCAGCAGGGAGTATCTAGCGGCAAGTGAGCAGTTCTTC
TRBV19	-	TRBD2	TRBJ2-4	CASSTGLAGLAKNIQYF	TGTGCCAGTAGTACCGGACTAGCGGGCCTAGCCAAAAACATTCAGTACTTC
TRBV10-3	-	-	TRBJ1-5	CATRTDYSNQPQHF	TGTGCCACACGGACAGATTATAGCAATCAGCCCCAGCATTTT
TRBV18	few	TRBD1	TRBJ1-1	CASSPMRDSNTEAFF	TGTGCCAGCTCACCAATGAGGGACAGTAACACTGAAGCTTTCTTT
TRBV7-2	-	-	TRBJ2-2	CASRAGRSGELFF	TGTGCCAGCAGGGCAGGGAGGAGCGGGGAGCTGTTTTTT
TRBV10-3	-	TRBD1	TRBJ1-1	CAISEGPGQGDTEAFF	TGTGCCATCAGTGAGGGACCGGGACAGGGGGACACTGAAGCTTTCTTT
TRBV5-1	-	TRBD2	TRBJ2-7	CASSLGGLADEQYF	TGCGCCAGCAGCTTGGGGGGACTAGCAGACGAGCAGTACTTC
TRBV7-3	-	-	TRBJ2-5	CASSLSQGFHLSPKYF	TGTGCCAGCAGCTTAAGTCAGGGGTTCCACCTCTCACCCAAGTACTTC
TRBV24-1	-	TRBD1	TRBJ2-7	CATSRQGLGEQYF	TGTGCCACCAGTCGACAGGGTTTAGGCGAGCAGTACTTC
TRBV5-1	-	TRBD1	TRBJ1-2	CASSLAPGQGAINYGYTF	TGCGCCAGCAGCTTGGCCCCGGGACAGGGGGCAATAAACTATGGCTACACCTTC
TRBV28	-	-	TRBJ1-1	CASSFGVWGTEAFF	TGTGCCAGCAGTTTCGGGGTCTGGGGCACTGAAGCTTTCTTT
TRBV7-6	-	TRBD1	TRBJ2-5	CASSLGQSQETQYF	TGTGCCAGCAGCTTGGGACAGAGCCAAGAGACCCAGTACTTC
TRBV27	-	-	TRBJ2-7	CASSLGQFYEQYF	TGTGCCAGCAGTTTAGGACAATTCTACGAGCAGTACTTC
TRBV2	-	TRBD1	TRBJ2-2	CASSRQGAAGELFF	TGTGCCAGCAGCCGACAGGGGGCGGCCGGGGAGCTGTTTTTT
TRBV18	-	TRBD2	TRBJ2-2	CASSQATSGYTGELFF	TGTGCCAGCTCACAGGCTACTAGCGGATACACCGGGGAGCTGTTTTTT
TRBV5-1	-	TRBD2	TRBJ2-1	CASSSRLAGGPGNEQFF	TGCGCCAGCAGCTCGCGACTAGCGGGAGGGCCGGGGAATGAGCAGTTCTTC
TRBV28	-	TRBD1	TRBJ1-4	CAIGQATNEKLFF	TGTGCCATCGGACAGGCAACTAATGAAAAACTGTTTTTT
TRBV5-1	-	-	TRBJ2-2	CASSSVGLRGGELFF	TGCGCCAGCAGCTCCGTCGGACTCCGGGGGGGGGAGCTGTTTTTT
TRBV28	-	-	TRBJ2-3	CASSLWGSSDTQYF	TGTGCCAGCAGTTTATGGGGCAGTTCAGATACGCAGTATTTT
TRBV9	-	-	TRBJ2-7	CASSPRGDGGSYEQYF	TGTGCCAGCAGCCCCCGGGGAGACGGAGGGTCCTACGAGCAGTACTTC
TRBV28	once	TRBD1	TRBJ2-3	CASSLSQGQSTDTQYF	TGTGCCAGCAGCTTAAGCCAGGGACAGAGCACAGATACGCAGTATTTT
TRBV29-1	once	-	TRBJ2-7	CSVAKSGAYEQYF	TGCAGCGTTGCCAAGAGCGGTGCCTACGAGCAGTACTTC